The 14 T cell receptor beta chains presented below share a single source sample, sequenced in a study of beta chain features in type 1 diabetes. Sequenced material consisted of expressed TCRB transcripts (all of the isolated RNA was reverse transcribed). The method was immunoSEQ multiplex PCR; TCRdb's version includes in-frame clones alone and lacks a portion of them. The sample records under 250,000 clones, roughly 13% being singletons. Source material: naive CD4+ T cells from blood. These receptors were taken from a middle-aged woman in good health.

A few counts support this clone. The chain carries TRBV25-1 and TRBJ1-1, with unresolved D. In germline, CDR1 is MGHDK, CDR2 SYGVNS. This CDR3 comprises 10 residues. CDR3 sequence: CAILNVGAFF. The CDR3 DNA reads TGTGCGATCCTCAACGTCGGAGCTTTCTTT. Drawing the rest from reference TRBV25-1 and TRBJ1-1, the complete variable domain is EADIYQTPRYLVIGTGKKITLECSQTMGHDKMYWYQQDPGMELHLIHYSYGVNSTEKGDLSSESTVSRIRTEHFPLTLESARPSHTSQYLCAILNVGAFFGQGTRLTVV.

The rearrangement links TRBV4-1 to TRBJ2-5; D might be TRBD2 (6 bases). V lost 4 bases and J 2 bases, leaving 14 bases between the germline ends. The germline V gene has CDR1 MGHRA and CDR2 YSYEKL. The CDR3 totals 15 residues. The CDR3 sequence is CASSPSGGGQETQYF. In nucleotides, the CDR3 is TGCGCCAGCAGCCCCTCGGGCGGAGGGCAAGAGACCCAGTACTTC.

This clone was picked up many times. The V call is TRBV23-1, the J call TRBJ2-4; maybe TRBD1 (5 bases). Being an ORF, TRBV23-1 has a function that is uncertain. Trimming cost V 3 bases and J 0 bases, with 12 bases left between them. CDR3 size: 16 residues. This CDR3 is CASSQLAGLAKNIQYF. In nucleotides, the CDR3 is TGCGCCAGCAGTCAGCTTGCAGGGCTAGCCAAAAACATTCAGTACTTC.

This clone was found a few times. The CDR3 sequence: CASSQDLVTNTGELFF. The CDR3 region has the DNA TGCGCCAGCAGCCAAGATCTCGTTACGAACACCGGGGAGCTGTTTTTT. The rearrangement joins TRBV4-3 to TRBJ2-2; D gene unclear. V lost 0 bases, J lost 0 bases, and 8 bases lay in between. CDR1 is LGHNA, CDR2 YSLEER, per germline. The CDR3 has 16 residues.

The CDR3 coding sequence is TGTGCCAGCTCACCCGGGACAGGGTCCAATGAGCAGTTCTTC. Encoded protein: CASSPGTGSNEQFF. The chain joins TRBV18 to TRBJ2-1; 9 bases fit TRBD1. The CDR3 extends over 14 amino acids. Looked up from germline, CDR1 is KGHSH and CDR2 is LQKENI. Germline trimming cut 3 bases from V and 6 bases from J; bases unmatched to any gene: 3.

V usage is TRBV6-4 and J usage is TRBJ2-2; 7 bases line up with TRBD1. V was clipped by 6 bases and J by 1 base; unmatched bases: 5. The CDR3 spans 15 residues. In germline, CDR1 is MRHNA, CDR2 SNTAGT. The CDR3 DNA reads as TGTGCCAGCAGCACGGGACAGAAGAACACCGGGGAGCTGTTTTTT. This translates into CASSTGQKNTGELFF.

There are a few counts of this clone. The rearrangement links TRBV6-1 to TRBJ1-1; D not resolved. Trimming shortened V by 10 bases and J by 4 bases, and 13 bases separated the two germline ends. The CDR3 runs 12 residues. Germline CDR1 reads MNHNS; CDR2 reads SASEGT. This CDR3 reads CATRVERTEAFF. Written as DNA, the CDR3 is TGTGCCACCCGGGTTGAGCGCACTGAAGCTTTCTTT.

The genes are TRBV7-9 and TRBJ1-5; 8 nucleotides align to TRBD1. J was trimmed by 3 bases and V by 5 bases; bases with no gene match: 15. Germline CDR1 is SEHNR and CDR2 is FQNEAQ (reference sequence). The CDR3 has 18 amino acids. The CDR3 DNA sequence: TGTGCCAGCAGCCCGGACAGGGTCGGGCCGGGGCCCAATCAGCCCCAGCATTTT. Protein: CASSPDRVGPGPNQPQHF.

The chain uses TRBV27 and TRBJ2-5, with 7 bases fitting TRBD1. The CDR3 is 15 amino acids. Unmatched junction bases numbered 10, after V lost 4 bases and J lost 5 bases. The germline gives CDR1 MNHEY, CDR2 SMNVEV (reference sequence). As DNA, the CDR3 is TGTGCCAGCAGTTCACAGGGGACGTGGGCCGAGACCCAGTACTTC. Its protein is CASSSQGTWAETQYF.

CDR3 sequence: CASSYLRVREKLFF. As DNA, the CDR3 is TGTGCCAGCAGTTACCTCAGGGTTCGTGAAAAACTGTTTTTT. V gene TRBV6-5 combines with J gene TRBJ1-4; D possibly corresponds to TRBD1 (5 bases). The CDR3 spans 14 residues. Deletions cut 2 bases from V and 7 bases from J, with 11 bases between. Germline CDR1 and CDR2: MNHEY and SVGAGI.

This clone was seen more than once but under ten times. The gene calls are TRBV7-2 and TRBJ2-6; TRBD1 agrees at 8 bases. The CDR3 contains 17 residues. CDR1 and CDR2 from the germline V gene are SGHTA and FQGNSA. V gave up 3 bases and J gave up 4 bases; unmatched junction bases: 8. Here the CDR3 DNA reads TGTGCCAGCAGCTTCGGACAGGGCCGCGGAGGGGCCAACGTCCTGACTTTC. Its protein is CASSFGQGRGGANVLTF.

For the CDR3, the DNA is TGTGCCAGCAGCCTGGACAGGGATCGCGAGCAGTACTTC. Its translation is CASSLDRDREQYF. This chain connects TRBV7-9 to TRBJ2-5; 8 bases align to TRBD1. The end of the DNA aligns better with TRBJ2-7, so the J call may be wrong. Germline V lookup: CDR1 SEHNR, CDR2 FQNEAQ (reference sequence). The CDR3 contains 13 residues.

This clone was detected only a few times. The CDR3 reads CATSRDVVWSGDEQFF. The CDR3 DNA reads TGTGCCACCAGCAGAGATGTCGTTTGGTCGGGTGATGAGCAGTTCTTC. V is TRBV15 and J is TRBJ2-1; D is undetermined. From germline, CDR1 is LNHNV and CDR2 YYDKDF (reference sequence). The V and J ends lost 0 bases and 8 bases respectively, with 17 bases between them. The CDR3 runs to 16 residues.

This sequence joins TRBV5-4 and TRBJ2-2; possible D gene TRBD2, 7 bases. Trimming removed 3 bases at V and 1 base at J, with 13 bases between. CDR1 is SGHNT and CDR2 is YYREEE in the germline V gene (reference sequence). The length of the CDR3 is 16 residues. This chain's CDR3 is CASSWGGAMNTGELFF. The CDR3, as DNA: TGTGCCAGCAGCTGGGGGGGGGCTATGAACACCGGGGAGCTGTTTTTT.